This T cell receptor (beta chain) was retrieved from a study of blood T cell repertoires in COVID-19. Background on the study: Acute and convalescent COVID-19 samples came from the United States, Italy and Spain. The cDNA or gDNA used as material had been derived from T cells, B-cell-depleted T cells, or PBMCs.

This clone appeared a single time. The germline V gene has CDR1 KGHDR and CDR2 SFDVKD. Trimming left V 7 bases short and J 8 bases short, with 18 bases between. CDR3 length equals 14 residues. Authors' analysis steps: The authors estimated nucleated cell counts from reference gene primer amplification. Some clones are missing from TCRdb's copy, which holds only in-frame ones; the method was immunoSEQ multiplex PCR. V and J calls and clone size are given by that table; D and trimming were obtained from the DNA. The sample carries 140,000 to 150,000 clones, 80% to 90% recorded once. What was sequenced was peripheral blood. This chain uses TRBV24-1 with TRBJ2-3, with D possibly matching TRBD1 (6 bases). The receptor's source is a woman aged 45-59 years with acute or convalescent COVID-19. Written as DNA, the CDR3 is TGTGCCACCAGGAAACGAACAGGGTTGGGTACGCAGTATTTT. Protein: CATRKRTGLGTQYF.